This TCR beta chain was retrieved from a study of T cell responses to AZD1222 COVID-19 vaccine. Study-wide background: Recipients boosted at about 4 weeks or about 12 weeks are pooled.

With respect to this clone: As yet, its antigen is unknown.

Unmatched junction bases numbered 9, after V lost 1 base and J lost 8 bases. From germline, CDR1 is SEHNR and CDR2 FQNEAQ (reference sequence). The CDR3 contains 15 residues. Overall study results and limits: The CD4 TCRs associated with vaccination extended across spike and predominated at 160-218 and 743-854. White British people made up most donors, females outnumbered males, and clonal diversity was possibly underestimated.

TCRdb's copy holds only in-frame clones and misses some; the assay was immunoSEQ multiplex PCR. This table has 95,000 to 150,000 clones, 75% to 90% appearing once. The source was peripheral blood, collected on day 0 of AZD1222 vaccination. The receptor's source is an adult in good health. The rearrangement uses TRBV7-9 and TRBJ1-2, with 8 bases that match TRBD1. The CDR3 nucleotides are TGTGCCAGCAGCTTAGGGGCAGGGGGCGCGGAAGGCTACACCTTC. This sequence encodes CASSLGAGGAEGYTF.